The sequence of this T cell receptor (beta chain) was determined in a study of shared clonotypes between healthy human individuals. Study background: A few men and a couple of women, aged 18 to 49, were donors. Study results and caveats: Larger estimated richness was generally recorded for naive subsets relative to memory subsets. In a few donors, about 5% of naive CD4 clonotypes appeared in common.

Authors' data handling: Filtering differed, since immunoSEQ gave only junction sequences and no quality scores. The data were produced by immunoSEQ multiplex PCR, yet TCRdb's version contains in-frame clones alone and is incomplete. For V, J and clone size, that table is used; D and trimming come from the DNA. The sample shows about 700,000 clones, about 92% of them seen only once. As for this clone: What it binds is not known.

CDR3 size: 17 residues. CDR1 LNHNV and CDR2 YYDKDF come from the germline V gene (reference sequence). V was trimmed by 5 bases and J by 0 bases, leaving 17 bases between them. CD45RO negativity and positive selection for CCR7 defined naive CD8 cells, a population that excluded terminally differentiated effector memory CD45RA+ cells. The chain is built from TRBV15 and TRBJ1-3, with unresolved D. The sample was naive CD8+ T cells sorted from blood. This receptor was identified in a man younger than 45 in good health. CDR3 in DNA: TGTGCCACCAGCGCCCAGATAACTGAGAACTCTGGAAACACCATATATTTT. This sequence encodes CATSAQITENSGNTIYF.